This T cell receptor (beta chain) stems from a study of shared clonotypes between healthy human individuals. Method: immunoSEQ multiplex PCR; TCRdb's copy keeps in-frame clones and lacks some. The data show around 940,000 clones, approximately 80% seen once. Ten or more counts support this clone. Trimming took 3 bases from V and 4 from J; bases not matched to a gene: 2. The CDR3 spans 14 residues. The germline V gene encodes CDR1 SGHRS and CDR2 YFSETQ. The sample comprised memory CD4+ T cells sorted from blood. Subset in this sample: CD45RA-negative fraction. The chain joins TRBV5-1 to TRBJ2-2, with 8 nucleotides matching TRBD2. This receptor was taken from a man younger than 35 in good health. This CDR3 is CASSSSGPTGELFF. The CDR3 nucleotides read TGCGCCAGCAGCTCTAGCGGGCCCACCGGGGAGCTGTTTTTT.